One and the same sample provided the 4 T cell receptor beta chains below, sequenced in a study of OX40 agonist ivuxolimab in advanced cancers. TCRdb's copy holds only in-frame clones and misses some; the assay was immunoSEQ multiplex PCR. The data contain about 69,000 clones, more than 70% of them seen just once; the ten biggest clones take up roughly 7.9%. Sequences were derived from CD4+ or CD8+ T cells sorted from blood, sampled in a trial of the OX40 agonist ivuxolimab. These receptors originate from an adult with an advanced solid tumor such as melanoma, head and neck, liver or kidney cancer.

This clone was recorded only once. In nucleotides, the CDR3 is TGTGCCAGTAGTTTTAAGACAGGGGGACCATTACCGACAGATACGCAGTATTTT. Encoded protein: CASSFKTGGPLPTDTQYF. V is TRBV19 and J is TRBJ2-3; TRBD1 aligns across 9 bases. V trimming: 5 bases; J trimming: 3 bases; junction bases outside the gene matches: 15. Germline V lookup: CDR1 LNHDA, CDR2 SQIVND (reference sequence). The CDR3 sequence is 18 residues long.

This chain uses TRBV18 with TRBJ2-2; TRBD2 is a possible D gene (6 bases). Germline CDR1 is KGHSH and CDR2 is LQKENI. V was pared by 2 bases and J by 1 base, with 8 bases between. The CDR3 is made up of 15 amino acids. The CDR3 DNA reads TGTGCCAGCTCACCATGGGAGGAGAACACCGGGGAGCTGTTTTTT. It yields the protein CASSPWEENTGELFF.

About this clone: The same CDR3 is also encoded by other DNA sequences in this sample. The chain employs TRBV5-1 and TRBJ2-5; D might be TRBD2 (7 bases). The CDR3 totals 14 residues. V shed 2 bases and J shed 2 bases, with 10 bases lying between them. Germline CDR1 and CDR2: SGHRS and YFSETQ. CDR3 nucleotide sequence: TGCGCCAGCAGCTTACAGGGAGGGCAAGAGACCCAGTACTTC. Translating gives CASSLQGGQETQYF.

The V gene is TRBV7-9, the J gene TRBJ2-5; D unclear. This CDR3 comprises 13 residues. Per the germline V gene, CDR1 is SEHNR and CDR2 is FQNEAQ (reference sequence). Between the trimmed V and J ends, which lost 2 bases and 5 bases, there was a span of 9 bases. The CDR3: CASSLIPEETQYF. Here the CDR3 DNA reads TGTGCCAGCAGCTTAATTCCGGAGGAGACCCAGTACTTC.